Below are 32 T cell receptor beta chains sequenced from a single sample in a study of OX40 agonist ivuxolimab in advanced cancers. TCRdb's table, derived via immunoSEQ multiplex PCR, lists solely in-frame clones and lacks some. The sample lists approximately 110,000 clones; roughly 90% were seen once. Specimen: CD4+ or CD8+ T cells sorted from blood, collected in a trial of the OX40 agonist ivuxolimab. These receptors were obtained from an adult with an advanced solid tumor such as melanoma, head and neck, liver or kidney cancer.

The V and J genes are TRBV19 and TRBJ2-3; TRBD2 matches at 13 bases. This CDR3 region has 17 residues. After removal of 5 bases from V and 2 bases from J, the junction contained 7 bases not matched to a gene. Germline assignment: CDR1 LNHDA and CDR2 SQIVND (reference sequence). The CDR3 DNA reads TGTGCCAGTAGTTCCCGGACTAGCGGGAGAGTCACAGATACGCAGTATTTT. Its protein product is CASSSRTSGRVTDTQYF.

The rearrangement links TRBV28 to TRBJ1-1; no reliable D call. This CDR3 contains 14 residues. Germline V gene data show CDR1 as MDHEN and CDR2 as SYDVKM. Trimming stripped 6 bases from V and 1 base from J, with 12 bases between. The CDR3 sequence is CASRVGDANTEAFF. DNA of the CDR3: TGTGCCAGCAGAGTTGGAGACGCGAACACTGAAGCTTTCTTT.

The CDR3 protein is CASSPDTQTYEQYF. The CDR3 DNA follows: TGCGCCAGCAGCCCGGACACTCAAACCTACGAGCAGTACTTC. The V gene is TRBV5-1, the J gene TRBJ2-7, with D perhaps matching TRBD1 (5 bases). V was shortened by 4 bases and J by 2 bases, with 13 bases between the two germline ends. This CDR3 is built from 14 residues. In germline, CDR1 is SGHRS, CDR2 YFSETQ.

The chain employs TRBV28 and TRBJ1-5; D uncertain. This CDR3 has 15 amino acids. V dropped 2 bases and J dropped 8 bases, with 16 bases sitting between them. Looked up from germline, CDR1 is MDHEN and CDR2 is SYDVKM. CDR3 coding DNA: TGTGCCAGCAGTTTAGCCGACGGTCACGGGGAGCCCCAGCATTTT. Residues: CASSLADGHGEPQHF.

This clone was seen just once. The V and J genes are TRBV28 and TRBJ2-3; tentatively, D is TRBD1 (6 bases). From germline, CDR1 is MDHEN and CDR2 SYDVKM. With 7 bases removed from V and 0 bases from J, the gap between germline ends came to 11 bases. This CDR3 comprises 14 residues. The CDR3 coding sequence is TGTGCCAGCACTAGCCAGGGGAGCACAGATACGCAGTATTTT. Its protein is CASTSQGSTDTQYF.

The chain is built from TRBV5-6 and TRBJ2-4, with TRBD1 matching 9 bases. The ends lost 4 bases at V and 7 bases at J; junction bases unmatched: 21. CDR1 is SGHDT and CDR2 is YYEEEE in the germline V gene. This CDR3 contains 19 residues. The CDR3 DNA reads as TGTGCCAGCAGCCTCGGGACAGGGCCGCAGGGGGACCCCTTCAACATTCAGTACTTC. Translation: CASSLGTGPQGDPFNIQYF.

The chain joins TRBV10-3 to TRBJ2-7; D might be TRBD1 (6 bases). Germline-derived CDR1 and CDR2 are ENHRY and SYGVKD. The CDR3 length is 14 residues. The V and J ends lost 0 bases and 1 base respectively, with 7 bases between them. CDR3 in amino acids: CAISESTGSYEQYF. The DNA for the CDR3 is TGTGCCATCAGTGAGTCCACAGGGTCCTACGAGCAGTACTTC.

This rearrangement joins TRBV7-9 to TRBJ2-4; 10 bases align to TRBD2. CDR3 length equals 14 residues. J lost 7 bases, V lost 4 bases, and 4 bases had no gene match. Germline lookup yields CDR1 SEHNR and CDR2 FQNEAQ (reference sequence). As DNA, the CDR3 is TGTGCCAGCAGCTCAGGGACTAGCGTTAACATTCAGTACTTC. This encodes CASSSGTSVNIQYF.

The V and J genes are TRBV6-1 and TRBJ2-7; D gene uncertain. The CDR3 extends over 14 amino acids. V lost 2 bases and J 3 bases, leaving 11 bases between the germline ends. The germline V gene has CDR1 MNHNS and CDR2 SASEGT. CDR3 DNA: TGTGCCAGCAGTGAACTGGGCTTTGACTACGAGCAGTACTTC. It translates to CASSELGFDYEQYF.

The rearrangement uses TRBV18 and TRBJ2-7; perhaps TRBD1 as D (5 bases). V lost 0 bases and J lost 5, with 11 bases in between. Germline V gene data show CDR1 as KGHSH and CDR2 as LQKENI. The CDR3 runs to 14 residues. Here the CDR3 DNA reads TGTGCCAGCTCACCACCGGCCAGGGCCCACGAGCAGTACTTC. Translation: CASSPPARAHEQYF.

The V call is TRBV20-1, the J call TRBJ2-7, with D unresolved. The CDR3 loop spans 11 amino acids. Trimming stripped 1 base from V and 0 bases from J, with 1 base between. CDR1 DFQATT and CDR2 SNEGSKA come from the germline V gene (reference sequence). The CDR3 is CSARGSYEQYF. The CDR3 DNA sequence: TGCAGTGCTAGAGGCTCCTACGAGCAGTACTTC.

This clone appeared a few times. This chain uses TRBV5-1 with TRBJ2-3, with 12 bases lining up with TRBD2. The ends lost 4 bases at V and 0 bases at J; junction bases unmatched: 3. Germline V lookup: CDR1 SGHRS, CDR2 YFSETQ. The CDR3 is 16 residues long. This chain's CDR3 is CASSAGTSGSTDTQYF. Here the CDR3 DNA reads TGCGCCAGCAGCGCCGGGACTAGCGGGAGCACAGATACGCAGTATTTT.

This rearrangement joins TRBV30 to TRBJ2-7, with 7 bases that match TRBD1. The CDR3 is made up of 11 amino acids. V trimming: 7 bases; J trimming: 4 bases; junction bases outside the gene matches: 4. Looked up from germline, CDR1 is GTSNPN and CDR2 is SVGIG (reference sequence). In nucleotides, the CDR3 is TGTGCCTTCTCAGGGGGATACGAGCAGTACTTC. Translation gives CAFSGGYEQYF.

V is TRBV27 and J is TRBJ1-4; 8 positions match TRBD1. CDR1 and CDR2 from the germline V gene are MNHEY and SMNVEV (reference sequence). The CDR3 runs to 14 residues. V trimming: 6 bases; J trimming: 3 bases; junction bases outside the gene matches: 3. The CDR3 here is CASRGQVSNEKLFF. CDR3 in DNA: TGTGCCAGCAGGGGACAGGTCTCTAATGAAAAACTGTTTTTT.

This clone was observed a handful of times. Other nucleotide sequences in the sample specify the same CDR3. The chain recombines TRBV5-1 with TRBJ1-5; D not certain. Germline-derived CDR1 and CDR2 are SGHRS and YFSETQ. The germline V and J ends were trimmed by 0 bases and 2 bases, with 6 bases remaining between them. The CDR3 extends over 14 amino acids. The CDR3 DNA follows: TGCGCCAGCAGCTTGGAGTTCGGCAATCAGCCCCAGCATTTT. It is translated as CASSLEFGNQPQHF.

The chain carries TRBV10-3 and TRBJ1-2; D ambiguous. Trimming removed 0 bases from V and 4 bases from J, with 9 bases in between. This CDR3 is 14 amino acids long. Germline-derived CDR1 and CDR2 are ENHRY and SYGVKD. CDR3 in amino acids: CAISESSSGYGYTF. In DNA form, the CDR3 reads TGTGCCATCAGTGAGTCCTCATCGGGCTATGGCTACACCTTC.

The rearrangement uses TRBV10-3 and TRBJ2-2, with D possibly TRBD2 on 6 matching bases. The CDR3 sequence is 16 residues long. The V gene's germline CDR1 is ENHRY and CDR2 SYGVKD. V gave up 0 bases and J gave up 0 bases, with 8 bases separating them. The CDR3 DNA sequence: TGTGCCATCAGTGAGTCCGCGGGGACGAACACCGGGGAGCTGTTTTTT. Translated: CAISESAGTNTGELFF.

This sequence joins TRBV11-2 and TRBJ1-1; D uncertain. The CDR3 is made up of 12 amino acids. V was trimmed by 5 bases and J by 7 bases, leaving 11 bases between them. CDR1 SGHAT and CDR2 FQNNGV come from the germline V gene. CDR3 DNA sequence: TGTGCCAGCAGCCTGGCCGGGATTGAAGCTTTCTTT. Its protein product is CASSLAGIEAFF. Full variable domain (rest looked up from reference TRBV11-2 and TRBJ1-1): EAGVAQSPRYKIIEKRQSVAFWCNPISGHATLYWYQQILGQGPKLLIQFQNNGVVDDSQLPKDRFSAERLKGVDSTLKIQPAKLEDSAVYLCASSLAGIEAFFGQGTRLTVV.

This clone was found a few times. In nucleotides, the CDR3 is TGTGCCAGCAGCCGGGCGGGGCCCTCCTACGAGCAGTACTTC. It codes for CASSRAGPSYEQYF. This rearrangement joins TRBV5-4 to TRBJ2-7; tentatively, D is TRBD2 (6 bases). CDR1 and CDR2 from the germline V gene are SGHNT and YYREEE (reference sequence). V was trimmed by 4 bases and J by 0 bases, leaving 11 bases between them. The CDR3 has 14 amino acids.

As for this clone: Other DNA sequences in the same sample also yield this CDR3. This chain connects TRBV28 to TRBJ1-1; 7 bases are a match to TRBD1. Trimming at V came to 8 bases and at J to 0 bases, leaving 3 bases not matched to a gene. There are 13 residues in the CDR3. CDR1 and CDR2 (germline): MDHEN, SYDVKM. For the CDR3, the DNA is TGTGCCAGCCTGACAGGGCTGAACACTGAAGCTTTCTTT. This translates into CASLTGLNTEAFF. Variable domain in full (rest from reference TRBV28 and TRBJ1-1): DVKVTQSSRYLVKRTGEKVFLECVQDMDHENMFWYRQDPGLGLRLIYFSYDVKMKEKGDIPEGYSVSREKKERFSLILESASTNQTSMYLCASLTGLNTEAFFGQGTRLTVV.

The CDR3 coding sequence is TGTGCCTGCGGGACCGTGGAAGCTTTCTTT. Translating it yields CACGTVEAFF. The chain joins TRBV30 to TRBJ1-1, with D perhaps matching TRBD1 (5 bases). This CDR3 comprises 10 residues. The ends were cut back, 6 bases at V and 8 bases at J, with 10 bases in the middle. The V gene's germline CDR1 is GTSNPN and CDR2 SVGIG (reference sequence).

The chain carries TRBV7-9 and TRBJ1-3; D is ambiguous. V was trimmed by 4 bases and J by 3 bases, leaving 4 bases between them. This CDR3 region has 12 residues. Germline CDR1 reads SEHNR; CDR2 reads FQNEAQ (reference sequence). The CDR3 DNA sequence: TGTGCCAGCAGCTCTGTTGGAAACACCATATATTTT. It encodes CASSSVGNTIYF. Full variable domain (outside the CDR3, taken from reference TRBV7-9 and TRBJ1-3): DTGVSQNPRHKITKRGQNVTFRCDPISEHNRLYWYRQTLGQGPEFLTYFQNEAQLEKSRLLSDRFSAERPKGSFSTLEIQRTEQGDSAMYLCASSSVGNTIYFGEGSWLTVV.

This clone was observed a single time. This rearrangement joins TRBV18 to TRBJ1-2; D gene ambiguous. The CDR3 totals 14 residues. Germline-derived CDR1 and CDR2 are KGHSH and LQKENI. The V end was cut by 0 bases, the J end by 4 bases, with 9 bases between. This CDR3 is CASSPPFLVYGYTF. The DNA for the CDR3 is TGTGCCAGCTCACCACCGTTCCTCGTCTATGGCTACACCTTC.

V gene TRBV5-1 combines with J gene TRBJ2-2; 7 bases fit TRBD2. J gave up 1 base and V 4 bases, and 10 bases lay outside the gene matches. This CDR3 has 17 amino acids. CDR1 is SGHRS, CDR2 YFSETQ, per germline. The CDR3 region is CASSERGSGENTGELFF. CDR3 DNA: TGCGCCAGCAGCGAGCGCGGGAGTGGCGAGAACACCGGGGAGCTGTTTTTT.

The chain couples TRBV28 to TRBJ1-3, with 9 positions matching TRBD1. The V gene's germline CDR1 is MDHEN and CDR2 SYDVKM. Trimming removed 7 bases from V and 6 bases from J; junction bases left unmatched: 10. The CDR3 has 15 amino acids. The CDR3 DNA is TGTGCCAGCATGGTACCGGGACAGGGTACAAACACCATATATTTT. It yields the protein CASMVPGQGTNTIYF.

CDR3 sequence reads: CASSTLAGGSDTQYF. CDR3 nucleotides: TGCGCCAGCAGCACCCTAGCGGGAGGGAGCGATACGCAGTATTTT. The gene calls are TRBV5-1 and TRBJ2-3; 12 nucleotides align to TRBD2. CDR3 size: 15 residues. V shed 4 bases, J shed 6 bases, and the junction held 6 bases outside the gene matches. Germline V lookup: CDR1 SGHRS, CDR2 YFSETQ.

The V call is TRBV5-4, the J call TRBJ2-5; D gene ambiguous. V lost 1 base and J 5 bases, leaving 9 bases between the germline ends. The CDR3 loop spans 13 amino acids. Germline V lookup: CDR1 SGHNT, CDR2 YYREEE (reference sequence). CDR3 amino acids: CASSLPHKETQYF. For the CDR3, the DNA is TGTGCCAGCAGCTTGCCGCATAAGGAGACCCAGTACTTC.

The rearrangement joins TRBV27 to TRBJ2-1, with D perhaps TRBD2 (5 bases). Germline CDR1 MNHEY, CDR2 SMNVEV (reference sequence). CDR3 size: 13 residues. V dropped 6 bases and J dropped 7 bases, with 13 bases sitting between them. CDR3 DNA: TGTGCCAGCAGCATGGACTTCAGTAATGAGCAGTTCTTC. Translating gives CASSMDFSNEQFF.

The V and J genes are TRBV5-4 and TRBJ2-7; tentative D call: TRBD1 (5 bases). This CDR3 is 15 amino acids long. V lost 0 bases, J lost 3 bases, and 13 bases lay in between. Germline CDR1 is SGHNT and CDR2 is YYREEE (reference sequence). CDR3 nucleotides: TGTGCCAGCAGCTTGGCGGCAGGGAACTTCTACGAGCAGTACTTC. The encoded protein is CASSLAAGNFYEQYF.

This rearrangement joins TRBV7-2 to TRBJ1-5, with 7 bases identical to TRBD1. V lost 5 bases to trimming and J lost 7 bases; unmatched junction nucleotides: 5. Germline loops: CDR1 SGHTA, CDR2 FQGNSA. This CDR3 is built from 13 residues. CDR3 region: CASSLGQPQPQHF. The CDR3 nucleotides read TGTGCCAGCAGCCTGGGACAGCCCCAGCCCCAGCATTTT.

CDR3 sequence (DNA): TGTGCCAGCAGACCAGGACAGGGGACCGAAAACACCATATATTTT. Translating gives CASRPGQGTENTIYF. The V gene is TRBV28, the J gene TRBJ1-3; TRBD1 matches at 9 bases. The CDR3 is 15 amino acids. CDR1 MDHEN and CDR2 SYDVKM come from the germline V gene. With V trimmed by 6 bases and J by 6 bases, 9 bases remained unmatched.

This clone was counted a few times. This CDR3 is also generated by other DNA sequences in the sample. DNA of the CDR3: TGCGCCAGCAGCTTGGCAGGGGAGACCCAGTACTTC. Amino acid sequence: CASSLAGETQYF. The chain joins TRBV5-1 to TRBJ2-5; weak D call: TRBD1 (5 bases). From germline, CDR1 is SGHRS and CDR2 YFSETQ. The CDR3 spans 12 residues. V was clipped by 0 bases and J by 5 bases, with 5 bases between them.